The rows below give T cell receptor beta chains drawn from one sample of a study of blood T cell repertoires in COVID-19. Using immunoSEQ multiplex PCR, the repertoire was profiled, and TCRdb retains in-frame clones only, with some absent. The repertoire holds fewer than 300,000 clones, with 80% to 95% as singletons. The sequencing sample was made of PBMCs or T cells enriched from blood (not recorded which). These receptors were taken from a woman aged 30 to 39 who had recovered from COVID-19. The CDR3 runs from the conserved cysteine through the conserved F or W. Each record gives: J gene, V gene, D gene, clone size, CDR3 protein, CDR3 DNA. The D gene is left open where the match is weak. Where a row states a size, it is once, few, many or the class of an expanded clone; other rows omit it.

J: TRBJ2-2; V: TRBV4-3; D: .; size: .; CDR3: CASSPPAGELFF; DNA: TGCGCCAGCAGCCCGCCGGCCGGGGAGCTGTTTTTT
J: TRBJ1-1; V: TRBV11-3; D: .; size: .; CDR3: CASSHKPNTEAFF; DNA: TGTGCCAGCAGCCACAAACCGAACACTGAAGCTTTCTTT
J: TRBJ2-7; V: TRBV18; D: .; size: .; CDR3: CASSHDYALTTKYEQYF; DNA: TGTGCCAGCTCACACGACTACGCGCTCACAACGAAATACGAGCAGTACTTC
J: TRBJ2-7; V: TRBV2; D: .; size: .; CDR3: CASSDPGMYEQYF; DNA: TGTGCCAGCAGTGACCCGGGGATGTACGAGCAGTACTTC
J: TRBJ1-5; V: TRBV9; D: .; size: .; CDR3: CASSQYSNQPQHF; DNA: TGTGCCAGCAGTCAGTATAGCAATCAGCCCCAGCATTTT
J: TRBJ2-7; V: TRBV15; D: TRBD1; size: .; CDR3: CATSRPIGTGFGEQYF; DNA: TGTGCCACCAGCAGACCGATCGGGACAGGGTTTGGCGAGCAGTACTTC
J: TRBJ2-1; V: TRBV5-1; D: TRBD1; size: once; CDR3: CASSLDRGRDNEQFF; DNA: TGCGCCAGCAGCTTAGACAGGGGGCGTGATAATGAGCAGTTCTTC
J: TRBJ2-7; V: TRBV20-1; D: .; size: .; CDR3: CSASLVLGAHRYEQYF; DNA: TGCAGTGCTAGTCTGGTTTTGGGGGCCCACCGCTACGAGCAGTACTTC
J: TRBJ1-1; V: TRBV10-1; D: TRBD1; size: .; CDR3: CASTPGTANTEAFF; DNA: TGCGCCAGCACTCCCGGGACAGCGAACACTGAAGCTTTCTTT
J: TRBJ1-5; V: TRBV19; D: TRBD1; size: once; CDR3: CASSIISRDSPSNQPQHF; DNA: TGTGCCAGTAGTATTATAAGTAGGGACAGCCCAAGCAATCAGCCCCAGCATTTT
J: TRBJ2-1; V: TRBV6-1; D: TRBD2; size: .; CDR3: CASSGGLAGVLGRNEQFF; DNA: TGTGCCAGCAGTGGGGGACTAGCGGGAGTTTTAGGCCGCAATGAGCAGTTCTTC
J: TRBJ2-2; V: TRBV6-4; D: TRBD1; size: .; CDR3: CASSQGGAMTGELFF; DNA: TGTGCCAGCAGCCAAGGGGGCGCGATGACCGGGGAGCTGTTTTTT
J: TRBJ2-4; V: TRBV7-2; D: TRBD2; size: .; CDR3: CASSFLAGEFPEYF; DNA: TGTGCCAGCAGCTTCCTAGCGGGAGAATTTCCGGAGTACTTC